Given below is one TCR beta chain in context. Its antigen remains unidentified. Calling Graves' hyperthyroidism stable meant ophthalmopathy did not progress within 18 months. The sample belongs to a study of T cells in Graves' hyperthyroidism and ophthalmopathy. General study findings and limits: Separating ophthalmopathy from stable hyperthyroidism was achieved by a 13 V-J model.

RNA transcripts yielded amplified TCR beta CDR3 regions. HTBI primers were employed in a first-round RT-PCR of the TCR CDR3. TCRdb reprocessed the multiplex PCR reads with MiXCR, giving one entry per CDR3 protein. Of tens of thousands of distinct CDR3 sequences listed, more than 40% are singletons. The receptor comes from a woman in her forties or fifties with Graves' hyperthyroidism. The sample was peripheral blood or thyroid tissue (not recorded which).

This chain's CDR3 is CAIRAAGARNTEAFF. The CDR3 DNA sequence: TGTGCCATCAGGGCCGCAGGGGCGAGGAACACTGAAGCTTTCTTT. The chain has TRBV10-3 and TRBJ1-1; maybe TRBD1 (6 bases). Germline V lookup: CDR1 ENHRY, CDR2 SYGVKD. The CDR3 covers 15 residues. Trimming left V 6 bases short and J 1 base short, with 15 bases between.